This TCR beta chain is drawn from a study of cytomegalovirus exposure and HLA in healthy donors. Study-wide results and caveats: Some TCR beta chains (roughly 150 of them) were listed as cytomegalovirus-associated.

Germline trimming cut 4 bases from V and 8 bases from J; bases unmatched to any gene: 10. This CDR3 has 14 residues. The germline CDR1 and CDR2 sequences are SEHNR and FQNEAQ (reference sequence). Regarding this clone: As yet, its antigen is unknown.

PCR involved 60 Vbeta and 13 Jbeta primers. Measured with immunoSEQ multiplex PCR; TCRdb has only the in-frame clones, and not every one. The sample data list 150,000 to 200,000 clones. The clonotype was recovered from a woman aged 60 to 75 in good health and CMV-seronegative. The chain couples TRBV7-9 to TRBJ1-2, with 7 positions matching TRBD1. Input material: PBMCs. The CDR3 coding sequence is TGTGCCAGCAGCTCGCTGACAGGGCGGACGGGCTACACCTTC. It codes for CASSSLTGRTGYTF.